One and the same sample provided the 9 T cell receptor beta chains below, sequenced in a study of cytomegalovirus exposure and HLA in healthy donors. This PCR relied on a set of 60 Vbeta primers and 13 Jbeta primers. Sequenced by immunoSEQ multiplex PCR; TCRdb stores in-frame clones only, minus some. Of about 95,000 clones in the sample, less than 85% are singletons; the top ten hold roughly 5.4%. Sequencing input: PBMCs. All receptors derive from a man younger than 40 in good health and CMV-seropositive.

The chain uses TRBV7-2 and TRBJ1-3, with D perhaps TRBD1 (5 bases). CDR1 SGHTA and CDR2 FQGNSA come from the germline V gene. There are 15 residues in the CDR3. The V gene lost 5 bases and the J gene lost 0 bases, with 11 bases spanning the gap. CDR3 DNA: TGTGCCAGCAGCGACCAGGGATACTCTGGAAACACCATATATTTT. It is translated as CASSDQGYSGNTIYF.

The chain links TRBV15 to TRBJ2-7, with D possibly being TRBD2 (5 bases). Germline V gene lookup returns CDR1 LNHNV and CDR2 YYDKDF (reference sequence). V was shortened by 5 bases and J by 2 bases, with 16 bases between the two germline ends. This CDR3 has 15 residues. CDR3 in amino acids: CATSVQRTLTYEQYF. In nucleotides, the CDR3 is TGTGCCACCAGCGTTCAACGGACTCTGACCTACGAGCAGTACTTC.

The chain couples TRBV5-8 to TRBJ2-7; 7 bases match TRBD2. The V gene end was trimmed by 4 bases and the J gene end by 2 bases; junction bases not matched to a gene: 15. Germline loops: CDR1 SGHTS, CDR2 YDEGEE. The CDR3 has 17 amino acids. CDR3 sequence: CASSDTLAAYSPYEQYF. The CDR3 nucleotides are TGTGCCAGCAGCGATACTCTAGCGGCCTATTCTCCCTACGAGCAGTACTTC.

V usage is TRBV14 and J usage is TRBJ2-7; no reliable D call. The CDR3 covers 12 residues. Between the trimmed V and J ends, which lost 2 bases and 3 bases, there was a span of 5 bases. CDR1 and CDR2 (germline): SGHDN, FVKESK. The CDR3 here is CASSQWGYEQYV. CDR3 bases: TGTGCCAGCAGCCAATGGGGCTACGAGCAGTACGTC.

This rearrangement joins TRBV6-5 to TRBJ2-3; D uncertain. V was trimmed by 7 bases and J by 7 bases, leaving 9 bases between them. The germline CDR1 and CDR2 sequences are MNHEY and SVGAGI. The CDR3 has 11 amino acids. CDR3 in amino acids: CASNGGNTQYF. The CDR3 DNA reads as TGTGCCAGCAATGGCGGAAATACGCAGTATTTT.

The chain couples TRBV6-1 to TRBJ2-3; 11 bases align to TRBD1. This CDR3 region has 13 residues. The V and J ends lost 11 bases and 3 bases, in that order; junction bases with no gene match: 4. The germline V gene encodes CDR1 MNHNS and CDR2 SASEGT. The CDR3 spells CASDRGQTDTQYF. In nucleotides, the CDR3 is TGTGCCTCGGACAGGGGGCAAACAGATACGCAGTATTTT.

The chain links TRBV6-6 to TRBJ1-1; a possible D gene is TRBD1 (5 bases). Germline V gene sequence: CDR1 MNHNY, CDR2 SVGAGI (reference sequence). V shed 11 bases and J shed 0 bases, with 22 bases lying between them. The CDR3 has 16 amino acids. The CDR3 DNA is TGTGCCGCCTTTGGGGGAGGGATGACTCTGAACACTGAAGCTTTCTTT. It codes for CAAFGGGMTLNTEAFF.

The CDR3 bases are TGCGCCAGCAAGGACAGGGGGTACAATGAGCAGTTCTTC. This translates into CASKDRGYNEQFF. The rearrangement uses TRBV5-1 and TRBJ2-1, with 10 bases matching TRBD1. This CDR3 contains 13 residues. In germline, CDR1 is SGHRS, CDR2 YFSETQ. Trimming cost V 6 bases and J 4 bases; bases outside gene matches: 1.

Only a few counts were recorded for this clone. The CDR3 sequence: CAWSRQGTRGEKLFF. The CDR3 DNA reads TGTGCCTGGAGTCGACAGGGGACGAGAGGCGAAAAACTGTTTTTT. V gene TRBV30 combines with J gene TRBJ1-4, with 8 bases aligning to TRBD1. Germline V gives CDR1 GTSNPN, CDR2 SVGIG (reference sequence). V gave up 2 bases and J gave up 8 bases; unmatched junction bases: 10. This CDR3 has 15 amino acids. The full variable domain, rest sourced from reference TRBV30 and TRBJ1-4, is SQTIHQWPATLVQPVGSPLSLECTVEGTSNPNLYWYRQAAGRGLQLLFYSVGIGQISSEVPQNLSASRPQDRQFILSSKKLLLSDSGFYLCAWSRQGTRGEKLFFGSGTQLSVL.